This T cell receptor beta chain was found in a study of T cell changes during pregnancy in multiple sclerosis. This CDR3 spans 15 amino acids. V was cut by 4 bases and J by 7 bases, with 20 bases left in between. From germline, CDR1 is SGHAT and CDR2 FQNNGV. The repertoire was sequenced with immunoSEQ multiplex PCR; TCRdb's copy has only in-frame clones and lacks some. The table has fewer than 50,000 clones, about 90% seen once. This sample comprised CD8+ T cells from peripheral blood mononuclear cells, obtained after pregnancy. This TCR was sampled from a female donor with multiple sclerosis, enrolled in a pregnancy study. V gene TRBV11-2 combines with J gene TRBJ2-7; perhaps TRBD1 as D (5 bases). CDR3 in DNA: TGTGCCAGCAGCTCCACTCAGGGATACCTGTGGGAGCAGTACTTC. Protein sequence: CASSSTQGYLWEQYF.